This TCR beta chain was sequenced for a study of T cell changes during pregnancy in multiple sclerosis (dated by TCRdb to about 2019). For the wider study: Changes in the T cell repertoire over the course of pregnancy were examined in this study in women with multiple sclerosis.

The library came from the immunoSEQ multiplex PCR assay. TCRdb's version of the immuneACCESS table is confined to in-frame rearrangements and falls short of the full clone set. An unresolved V gene accounts for under half of the shortfall where checked; the remainder is of unknown origin. The sample contains more than 70,000 clones, roughly 92% of them found a single time. The ten largest clones represent 2.3% of the sample. Trimming takes 4 bases off V and 2 bases off J; junction bases not matched to a gene: 5. The CDR1 and CDR2 encoded by the germline V gene (reference sequence) are MNHNY and SVGAGI. CDR3 length: 14 amino acids, cysteine to phenylalanine. Of the read, only the CDR3 DNA is kept; its 42 bases are in frame from base 1. Comment on this clone: Its binding antigen is unknown. Qualities for individual bases were not recorded, and no much larger clone is one base off.

Specimen: peripheral blood, collected before pregnancy. The clonotype originates from a female donor with multiple sclerosis, enrolled in a pregnancy study. The chain couples TRBV6-6 to TRBJ2-7, and TRBD2 matches 7 of the central bases. The nucleotides read TGTGCCAGCAGTTGGCCTAGCGGCACCTACGAGCAGTACTTC. Translated, this is CASSWPSGTYEQYF.